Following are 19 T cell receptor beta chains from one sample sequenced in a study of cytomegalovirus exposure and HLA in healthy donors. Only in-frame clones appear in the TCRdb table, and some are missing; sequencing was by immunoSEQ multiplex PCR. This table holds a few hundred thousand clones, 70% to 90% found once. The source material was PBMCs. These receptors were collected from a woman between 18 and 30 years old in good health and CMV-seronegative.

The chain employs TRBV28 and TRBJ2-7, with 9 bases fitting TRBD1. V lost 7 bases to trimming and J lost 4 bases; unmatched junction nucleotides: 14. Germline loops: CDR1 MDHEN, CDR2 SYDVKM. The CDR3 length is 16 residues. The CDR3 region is CASTLTGQGIGYEQYF. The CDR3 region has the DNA TGTGCCAGCACCTTGACAGGACAGGGGATTGGGTACGAGCAGTACTTC.

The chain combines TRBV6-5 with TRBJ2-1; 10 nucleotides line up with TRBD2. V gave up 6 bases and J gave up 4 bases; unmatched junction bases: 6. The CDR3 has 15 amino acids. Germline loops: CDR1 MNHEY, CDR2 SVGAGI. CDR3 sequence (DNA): TGTGCCAGCAGCCTAGCGGGAGCAGCGTACAATGAGCAGTTCTTC. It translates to CASSLAGAAYNEQFF.

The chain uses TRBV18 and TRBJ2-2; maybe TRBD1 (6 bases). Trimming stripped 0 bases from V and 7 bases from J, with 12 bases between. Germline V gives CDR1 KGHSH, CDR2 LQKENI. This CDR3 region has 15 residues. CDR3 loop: CASSPPLAGVGELFF. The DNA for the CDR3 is TGTGCCAGCTCACCACCGCTCGCAGGGGTCGGGGAGCTGTTTTTT.

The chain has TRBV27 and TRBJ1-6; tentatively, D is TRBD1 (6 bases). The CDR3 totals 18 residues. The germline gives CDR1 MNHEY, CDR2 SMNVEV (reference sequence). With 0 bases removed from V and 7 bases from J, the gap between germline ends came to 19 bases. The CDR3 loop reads CASSLSALGQLGNSPLHF. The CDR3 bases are TGTGCCAGCAGTTTATCCGCCTTAGGACAGCTGGGGAATTCACCCCTCCACTTT.

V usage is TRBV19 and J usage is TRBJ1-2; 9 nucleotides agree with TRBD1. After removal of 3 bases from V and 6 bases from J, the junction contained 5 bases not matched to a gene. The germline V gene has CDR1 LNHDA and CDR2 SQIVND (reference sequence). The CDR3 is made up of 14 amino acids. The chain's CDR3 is CASSIGRDRDGYTF. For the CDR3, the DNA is TGTGCCAGTAGTATCGGCCGGGACAGGGATGGCTACACCTTC.

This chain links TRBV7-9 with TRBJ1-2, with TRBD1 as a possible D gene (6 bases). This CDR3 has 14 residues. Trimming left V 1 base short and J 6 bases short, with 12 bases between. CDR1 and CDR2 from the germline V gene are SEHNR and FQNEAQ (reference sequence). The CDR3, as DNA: TGTGCCAGCAGCTTAGGGGGGCTGGTCGATGGCTACACCTTC. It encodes CASSLGGLVDGYTF.

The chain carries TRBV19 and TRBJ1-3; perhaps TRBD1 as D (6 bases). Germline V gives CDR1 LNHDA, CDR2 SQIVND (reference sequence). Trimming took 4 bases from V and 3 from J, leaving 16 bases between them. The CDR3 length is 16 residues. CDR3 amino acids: CASSSSGTISGNTIYF. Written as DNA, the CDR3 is TGTGCCAGTAGTAGTTCCGGGACAATTAGTGGAAACACCATATATTTT.

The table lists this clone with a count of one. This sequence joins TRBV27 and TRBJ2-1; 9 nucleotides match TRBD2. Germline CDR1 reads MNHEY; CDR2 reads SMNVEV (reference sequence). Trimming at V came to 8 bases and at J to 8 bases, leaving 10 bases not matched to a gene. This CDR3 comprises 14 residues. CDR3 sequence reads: CASGWSGRPHEQFF. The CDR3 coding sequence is TGTGCCAGCGGATGGAGCGGGAGGCCCCATGAGCAGTTCTTC.

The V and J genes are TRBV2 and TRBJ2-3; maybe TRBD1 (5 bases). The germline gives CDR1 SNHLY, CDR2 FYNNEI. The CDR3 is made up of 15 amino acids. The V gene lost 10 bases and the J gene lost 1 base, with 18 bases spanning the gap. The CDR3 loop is CANSLAQGGTDTQYF. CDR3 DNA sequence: TGTGCCAACTCCCTTGCGCAAGGGGGCACAGATACGCAGTATTTT.

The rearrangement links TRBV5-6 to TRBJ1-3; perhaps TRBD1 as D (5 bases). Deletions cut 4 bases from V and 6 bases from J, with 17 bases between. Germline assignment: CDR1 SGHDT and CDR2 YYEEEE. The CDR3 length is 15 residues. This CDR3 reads CASSGRGGVLNTIYF. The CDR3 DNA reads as TGTGCCAGCAGCGGGAGGGGAGGAGTCCTAAACACCATATATTTT.

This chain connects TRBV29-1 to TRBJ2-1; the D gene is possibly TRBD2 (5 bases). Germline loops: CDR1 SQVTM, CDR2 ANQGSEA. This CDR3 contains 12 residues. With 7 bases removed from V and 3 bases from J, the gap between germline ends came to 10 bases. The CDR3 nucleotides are TGCAGCGCCACGGGGTTCTACAATGAGCAGTTCTTC. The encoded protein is CSATGFYNEQFF.

The CDR3 nucleotides read TGTGCCAGCAGACCTCCGGGTCTGATGAACACTGAAGCTTTCTTT. Amino acids: CASRPPGLMNTEAFF. The chain employs TRBV11-2 and TRBJ1-1; D gene uncertain. In germline, CDR1 is SGHAT, CDR2 FQNNGV. The CDR3 is 15 amino acids. Trimming left V 6 bases short and J 0 bases short, with 14 bases between.

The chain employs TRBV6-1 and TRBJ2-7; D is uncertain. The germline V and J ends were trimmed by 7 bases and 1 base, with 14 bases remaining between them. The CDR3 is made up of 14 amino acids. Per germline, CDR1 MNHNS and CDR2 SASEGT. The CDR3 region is CASNRNEWSYEQYF. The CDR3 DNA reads TGTGCCAGCAACCGAAACGAGTGGTCCTACGAGCAGTACTTC.

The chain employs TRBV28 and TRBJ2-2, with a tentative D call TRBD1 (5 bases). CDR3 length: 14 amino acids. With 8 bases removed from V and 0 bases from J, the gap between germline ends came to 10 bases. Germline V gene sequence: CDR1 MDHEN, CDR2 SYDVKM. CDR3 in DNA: TGTGCCAGCGGCGACAGAACGAACACCGGGGAGCTGTTTTTT. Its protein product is CASGDRTNTGELFF.

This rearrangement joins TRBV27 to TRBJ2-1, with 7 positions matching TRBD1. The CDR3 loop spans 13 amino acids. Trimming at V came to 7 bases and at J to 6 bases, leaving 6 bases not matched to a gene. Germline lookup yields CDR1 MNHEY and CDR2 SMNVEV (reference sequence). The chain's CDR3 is CASNRQGFNEQFF. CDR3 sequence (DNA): TGTGCCAGCAACCGACAGGGTTTCAATGAGCAGTTCTTC.

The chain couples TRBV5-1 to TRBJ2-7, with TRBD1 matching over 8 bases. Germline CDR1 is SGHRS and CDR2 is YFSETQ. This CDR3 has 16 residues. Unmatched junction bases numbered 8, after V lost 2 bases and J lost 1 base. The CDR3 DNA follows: TGCGCCAGCAGCTTAGCAGGGGGCAGAGCTTCCTACGAGCAGTACTTC. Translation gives CASSLAGGRASYEQYF.

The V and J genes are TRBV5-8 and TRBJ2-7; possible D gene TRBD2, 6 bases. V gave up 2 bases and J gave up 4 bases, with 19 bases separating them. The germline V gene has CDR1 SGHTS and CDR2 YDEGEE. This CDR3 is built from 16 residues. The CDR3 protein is CASSFVTGGRGYEQYF. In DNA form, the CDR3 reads TGTGCCAGCAGCTTTGTCACCGGGGGAAGAGGGTACGAGCAGTACTTC.

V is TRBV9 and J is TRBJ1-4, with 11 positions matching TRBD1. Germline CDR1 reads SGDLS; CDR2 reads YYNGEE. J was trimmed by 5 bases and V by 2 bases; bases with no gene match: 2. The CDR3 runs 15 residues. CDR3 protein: CASSVRTGGNEKLFF. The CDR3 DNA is TGTGCCAGCAGCGTCAGGACAGGGGGCAATGAAAAACTGTTTTTT.

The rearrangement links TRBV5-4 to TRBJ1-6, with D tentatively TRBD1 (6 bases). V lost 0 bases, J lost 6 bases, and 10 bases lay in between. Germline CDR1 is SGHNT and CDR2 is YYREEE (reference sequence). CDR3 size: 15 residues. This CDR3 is CASSLGRGRNSPLHF. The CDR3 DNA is TGTGCCAGCAGCTTGGGGCGGGGGCGTAATTCACCCCTCCACTTT. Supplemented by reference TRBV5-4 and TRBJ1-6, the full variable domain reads ETGVTQSPTHLIKTRGQQVTLRCSSQSGHNTVSWYQQALGQGPQFIFQYYREEENGRGNFPPRFSGLQFPNYSSELNVNALELDDSALYLCASSLGRGRNSPLHFGNGTRLTVT.